Below, 21 T cell receptor beta chains from the same sample are listed, as sequenced in a study of blood T cell repertoires in COVID-19. Produced via immunoSEQ multiplex PCR; TCRdb's table is partial and in-frame only. Of hundreds of thousands of clones listed, about 80% were seen once; the top ten hold around 4.1%. The specimen sequenced was PBMCs or T cells enriched from blood (not recorded which). These receptors were obtained from a man aged 30 to 39 with acute COVID-19.

This chain connects TRBV19 to TRBJ1-1, with D uncertain. CDR1 and CDR2 from the germline V gene are LNHDA and SQIVND (reference sequence). The CDR3 totals 16 residues. V was shortened by 5 bases and J by 1 base, with 17 bases between the two germline ends. The CDR3 protein is CASSVEQSGGNTEAFF. CDR3 bases: TGTGCCAGTAGTGTCGAACAATCGGGTGGGAACACTGAAGCTTTCTTT.

This clone was recorded only once. The chain joins TRBV6-1 to TRBJ1-4, with TRBD1 as a possible D gene (6 bases). CDR1 MNHNS and CDR2 SASEGT come from the germline V gene. V was cut by 2 bases and J by 5 bases, with 12 bases left in between. There are 15 residues in the CDR3. CDR3 in amino acids: CASSETPGQNEKLFF. DNA of the CDR3: TGTGCCAGCAGTGAAACCCCCGGACAGAATGAAAAACTGTTTTTT.

The chain combines TRBV19 with TRBJ2-3; TRBD2 aligns across 9 bases. V gave up 7 bases and J gave up 5 bases; unmatched junction bases: 13. CDR3 length: 16 amino acids. Germline CDR1 reads LNHDA; CDR2 reads SQIVND (reference sequence). CDR3 region: CASNLAGPSPVDTQYF. CDR3 coding DNA: TGTGCCAGTAATCTAGCGGGGCCTTCACCGGTAGATACGCAGTATTTT.

The chain couples TRBV5-8 to TRBJ1-6, with D tentatively TRBD1 (5 bases). The V gene lost 0 bases and the J gene lost 6 bases, with 7 bases spanning the gap. Per the germline V gene, CDR1 is SGHTS and CDR2 is YDEGEE. CDR3 length: 14 amino acids. The CDR3 loop is CASSLGQFNSPLHF. The CDR3 DNA is TGTGCCAGCAGCTTGGGACAGTTTAATTCACCCCTCCACTTT.

The rearrangement links TRBV27 to TRBJ1-5; 7 positions match TRBD1. Germline V lookup: CDR1 MNHEY, CDR2 SMNVEV (reference sequence). CDR3 size: 18 residues. The V and J ends lost 4 bases and 0 bases, in that order; junction bases with no gene match: 12. In DNA form, the CDR3 reads TGTGCCAGCAGTTATCTCGGGACAGAGCCTTATAGCAATCAGCCCCAGCATTTT. Translating it yields CASSYLGTEPYSNQPQHF.

This chain uses TRBV10-3 with TRBJ1-1, with 11 bases aligning to TRBD1. Germline V gene data show CDR1 as ENHRY and CDR2 as SYGVKD. V trimming: 6 bases; J trimming: 5 bases; junction bases outside the gene matches: 5. This CDR3 is 14 amino acids long. CDR3: CAISPGQGGTEAFF. In DNA, the CDR3 is TGTGCCATCAGCCCGGGACAGGGGGGAACTGAAGCTTTCTTT.

This clone was counted only a few times. The V and J genes are TRBV27 and TRBJ1-2; possible D gene TRBD1, 6 bases. In germline, CDR1 is MNHEY, CDR2 SMNVEV (reference sequence). V lost 6 bases and J lost 8, with 19 bases in between. The CDR3 is made up of 14 amino acids. CDR3 sequence: CASRPPGAGEGYTF. CDR3 DNA: TGTGCCAGCAGGCCCCCCGGGGCAGGGGAGGGCTACACCTTC.

This clone was counted once. The chain employs TRBV5-1 and TRBJ1-1, with D tentatively TRBD1 (6 bases). The CDR3 length is 15 residues. Trimming left V 5 bases short and J 0 bases short, with 14 bases between. From germline, CDR1 is SGHRS and CDR2 YFSETQ. CDR3 protein: CASRGTGHLNTEAFF. Written as DNA, the CDR3 is TGCGCCAGCAGGGGAACGGGACACTTGAACACTGAAGCTTTCTTT.

The V gene is TRBV7-2, the J gene TRBJ2-3, with 10 bases that match TRBD2. V dropped 0 bases and J dropped 9; count of bases not matched to a gene: 9. The CDR3 runs to 16 residues. Germline V lookup: CDR1 SGHTA, CDR2 FQGNSA. The CDR3 spells CASSLASGGAYQTQYF. The CDR3 nucleotides read TGTGCCAGCAGCTTAGCGAGCGGGGGGGCATATCAGACGCAGTATTTT.

A few counts support this clone. The chain uses TRBV11-2 and TRBJ2-1, with D perhaps TRBD2 (6 bases). The V gene lost 4 bases and the J gene lost 9 bases, with 22 bases spanning the gap. CDR3 length: 16 amino acids. From germline, CDR1 is SGHAT and CDR2 FQNNGV. The CDR3 bases are TGTGCCAGCAGCTGGGCGGGACCTAGTGGTTCAACTGAGCAGTTCTTC. This sequence encodes CASSWAGPSGSTEQFF. Looking up the rest from reference TRBV11-2 and TRBJ2-1 gives the full variable domain: EAGVAQSPRYKIIEKRQSVAFWCNPISGHATLYWYQQILGQGPKLLIQFQNNGVVDDSQLPKDRFSAERLKGVDSTLKIQPAKLEDSAVYLCASSWAGPSGSTEQFFGPGTRLTVL.

The chain joins TRBV6-4 to TRBJ1-5, with D possibly being TRBD1 (6 bases). V gave up 2 bases and J gave up 5 bases, with 19 bases separating them. The CDR3 consists of 17 residues. The germline V gene encodes CDR1 MRHNA and CDR2 SNTAGT. CDR3 protein: CASSDDWGPGFDQPQHF. The DNA for the CDR3 is TGTGCCAGCAGTGACGACTGGGGGCCGGGCTTCGATCAGCCCCAGCATTTT.

The rearrangement uses TRBV6-5 and TRBJ2-2; D unclear. Trimming shortened V by 8 bases and J by 0 bases, and 7 bases separated the two germline ends. The CDR3 is made up of 13 amino acids. The V gene's germline CDR1 is MNHEY and CDR2 SVGAGI. The DNA of the CDR3 is TGTGCCAGCCGAGGAGCGAACACCGGGGAGCTGTTTTTT. Translated: CASRGANTGELFF.

The chain is built from TRBV3-1 (or the pseudogene TRBV3-2) and TRBJ2-2; D may be TRBD2 (5 bases). This CDR3 region has 16 residues. The V gene's germline CDR1 is LGHDT and CDR2 YNNKEL (reference sequence). Trimming took off 4 bases at V and 1 base at J, with 13 bases between the two ends. The DNA for the CDR3 is TGTGCCAGCAGCCCCTTAGCGCGCCGGAACACCGGGGAGCTGTTTTTT. It codes for CASSPLARRNTGELFF.

This clone has only one observation. The chain carries TRBV7-2 and TRBJ2-6; a possible D gene is TRBD1 (5 bases). Germline V gene lookup returns CDR1 SGHTA and CDR2 FQGNSA. V lost 5 bases, J lost 3 bases, and 17 bases lay in between. This CDR3 comprises 17 residues. The CDR3 DNA follows: TGTGCCAGCAGCCTCCGTGGGGCGCAGGTTGGGGCCAACGTCCTGACTTTC. It specifies CASSLRGAQVGANVLTF. The complete variable domain, with remaining parts taken from reference TRBV7-2 and TRBJ2-6, reads GAGVSQSPSNKVTEKGKDVELRCDPISGHTALYWYRQSLGQGLEFLIYFQGNSAPDKSGLPSDRFSAERTGGSVSTLTIQRTQQEDSAVYLCASSLRGAQVGANVLTFGAGSRLTVL.

This clone was recorded a few times. The chain couples TRBV7-3 to TRBJ2-1; tentative D call: TRBD2 (6 bases). Germline V gene data show CDR1 as SGHTA and CDR2 as FQGTGA. The CDR3 length is 16 residues. Trimming removed 2 bases from V and 0 bases from J, with 11 bases in between. CDR3 nucleotides: TGTGCCAGCAGCTTAGTGGGAGGCCACTCCTACAATGAGCAGTTCTTC. Translation gives CASSLVGGHSYNEQFF.

The rearrangement joins TRBV27 to TRBJ1-1, with a possible D match to TRBD1 (6 bases). Germline assignment: CDR1 MNHEY and CDR2 SMNVEV (reference sequence). This CDR3 has 15 residues. Trimming stripped 2 bases from V and 4 bases from J, with 14 bases between. The CDR3 protein is CASSLNTGLGTEAFF. For the CDR3, the DNA is TGTGCCAGCAGTTTAAATACAGGGCTGGGCACTGAAGCTTTCTTT.

The chain links TRBV6-5 to TRBJ1-2; perhaps TRBD1 as D (6 bases). The CDR3 is 15 amino acids. Per the germline V gene, CDR1 is MNHEY and CDR2 is SVGAGI. Trimming removed 2 bases from V and 1 base from J, with 11 bases in between. In DNA, the CDR3 is TGTGCCAGCAGTTACCGCCTCAGGGGTAACTATGGCTACACCTTC. Translating it yields CASSYRLRGNYGYTF.

The rearrangement joins TRBV25-1 to TRBJ1-1, with D perhaps matching TRBD1 (5 bases). This CDR3 has 14 amino acids. In germline, CDR1 is MGHDK, CDR2 SYGVNS. The V gene lost 1 base and the J gene lost 2 bases, with 8 bases spanning the gap. For the CDR3, the DNA is TGTGCCAGCAGTGAATCGGGGGTCAACACTGAAGCTTTCTTT. Its protein product is CASSESGVNTEAFF. Complete variable domain (other parts from reference TRBV25-1 and TRBJ1-1): EADIYQTPRYLVIGTGKKITLECSQTMGHDKMYWYQQDPGMELHLIHYSYGVNSTEKGDLSSESTVSRIRTEHFPLTLESARPSHTSQYLCASSESGVNTEAFFGQGTRLTVV.

The gene calls are TRBV7-2 and TRBJ1-4; the D is unclear. Germline V gene data show CDR1 as SGHTA and CDR2 as FQGNSA. V lost 5 bases and J 0 bases, leaving 7 bases between the germline ends. The CDR3 runs to 14 residues. CDR3: CASSLQATNEKLFF. The DNA for the CDR3 is TGTGCCAGCAGCCTGCAGGCAACTAATGAAAAACTGTTTTTT.

The chain uses TRBV6-2 or TRBV6-3 and TRBJ2-7; 7 bases agree with TRBD2. Trimming at V came to 4 bases and at J to 0 bases, leaving 9 bases not matched to a gene. The CDR3 is 16 amino acids. CDR1 is MNHEY and CDR2 is SVGEGT in the germline V gene. CDR3 residues: CASSSRGRVSSYEQYV. The CDR3 DNA follows: TGTGCCAGCAGTTCCCGGGGGAGGGTTAGCTCCTACGAGCAGTACGTC.

CDR3 region: CASSPAAGLAYNSPLHF. CDR3 coding DNA: TGTGCCAGCAGCCCTGCGGCGGGATTGGCCTATAATTCACCCCTCCACTTT. This sequence joins TRBV5-6 and TRBJ1-6; unclear D gene. This CDR3 is 17 amino acids long. V was cut by 4 bases and J by 2 bases, with 16 bases left in between. CDR1 SGHDT and CDR2 YYEEEE come from the germline V gene.